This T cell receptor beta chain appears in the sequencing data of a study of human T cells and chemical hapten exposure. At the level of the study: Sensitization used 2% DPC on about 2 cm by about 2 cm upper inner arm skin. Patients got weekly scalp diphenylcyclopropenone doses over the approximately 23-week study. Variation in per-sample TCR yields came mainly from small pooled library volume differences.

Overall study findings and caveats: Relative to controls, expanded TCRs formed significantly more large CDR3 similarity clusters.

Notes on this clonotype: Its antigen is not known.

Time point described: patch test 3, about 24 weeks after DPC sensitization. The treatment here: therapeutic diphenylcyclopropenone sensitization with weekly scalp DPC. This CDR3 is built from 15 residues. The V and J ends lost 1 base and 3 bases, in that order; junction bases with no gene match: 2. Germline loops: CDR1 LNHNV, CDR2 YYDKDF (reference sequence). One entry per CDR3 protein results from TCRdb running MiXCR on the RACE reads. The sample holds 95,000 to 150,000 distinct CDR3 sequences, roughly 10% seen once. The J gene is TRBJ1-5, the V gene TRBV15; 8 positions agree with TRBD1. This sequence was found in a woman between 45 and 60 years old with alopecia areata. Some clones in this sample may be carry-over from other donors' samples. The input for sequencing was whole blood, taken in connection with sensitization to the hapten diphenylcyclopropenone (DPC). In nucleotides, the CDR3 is TGTGCCACCAGCAGAGGGGACAGGAACAATCAGCCCCAGCATTTT. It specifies CATSRGDRNNQPQHF.